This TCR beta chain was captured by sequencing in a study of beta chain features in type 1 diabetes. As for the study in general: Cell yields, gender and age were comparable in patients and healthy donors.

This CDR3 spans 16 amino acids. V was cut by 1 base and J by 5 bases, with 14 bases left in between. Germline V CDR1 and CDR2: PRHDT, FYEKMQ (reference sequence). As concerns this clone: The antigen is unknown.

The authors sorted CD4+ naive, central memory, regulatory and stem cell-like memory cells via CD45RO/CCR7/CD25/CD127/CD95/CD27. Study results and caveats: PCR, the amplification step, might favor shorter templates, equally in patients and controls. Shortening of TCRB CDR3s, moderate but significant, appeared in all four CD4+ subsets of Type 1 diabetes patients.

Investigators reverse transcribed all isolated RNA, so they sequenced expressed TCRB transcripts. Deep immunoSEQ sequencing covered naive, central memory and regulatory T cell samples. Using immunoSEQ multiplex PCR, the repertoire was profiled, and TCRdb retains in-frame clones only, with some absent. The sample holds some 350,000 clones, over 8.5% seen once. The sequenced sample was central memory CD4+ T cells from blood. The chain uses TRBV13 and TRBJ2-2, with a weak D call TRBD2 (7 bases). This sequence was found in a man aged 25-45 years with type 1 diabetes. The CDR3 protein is CASSLAGGGRTGELFF. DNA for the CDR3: TGTGCCAGCAGCTTAGCTGGGGGCGGGAGAACCGGGGAGCTGTTTTTT.